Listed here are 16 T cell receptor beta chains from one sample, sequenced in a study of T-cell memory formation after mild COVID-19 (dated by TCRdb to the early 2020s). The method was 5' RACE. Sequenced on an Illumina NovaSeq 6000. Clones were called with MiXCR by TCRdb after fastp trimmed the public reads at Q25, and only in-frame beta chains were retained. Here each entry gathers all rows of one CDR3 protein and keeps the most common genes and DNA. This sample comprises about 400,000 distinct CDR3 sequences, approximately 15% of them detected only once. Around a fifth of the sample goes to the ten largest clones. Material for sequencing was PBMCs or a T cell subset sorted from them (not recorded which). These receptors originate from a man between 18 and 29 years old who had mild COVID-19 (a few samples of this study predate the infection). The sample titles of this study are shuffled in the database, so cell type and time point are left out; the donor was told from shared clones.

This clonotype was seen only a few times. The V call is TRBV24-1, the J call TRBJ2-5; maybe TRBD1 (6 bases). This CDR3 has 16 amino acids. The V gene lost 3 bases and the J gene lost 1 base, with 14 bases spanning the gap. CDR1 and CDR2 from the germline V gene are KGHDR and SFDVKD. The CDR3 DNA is TGTGCCACCAGTGATGACTCGGGGACACTCCAAGAGACCCAGTACTTC. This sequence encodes CATSDDSGTLQETQYF.

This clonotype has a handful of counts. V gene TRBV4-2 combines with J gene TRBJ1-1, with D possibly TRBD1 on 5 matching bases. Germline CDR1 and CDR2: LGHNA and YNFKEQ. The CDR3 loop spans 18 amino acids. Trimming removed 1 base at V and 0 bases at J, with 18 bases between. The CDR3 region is CASSQGPGEEGMNTEAFF. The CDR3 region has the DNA TGTGCCAGCAGCCAAGGTCCGGGAGAAGAGGGGATGAACACTGAAGCTTTCTTT.

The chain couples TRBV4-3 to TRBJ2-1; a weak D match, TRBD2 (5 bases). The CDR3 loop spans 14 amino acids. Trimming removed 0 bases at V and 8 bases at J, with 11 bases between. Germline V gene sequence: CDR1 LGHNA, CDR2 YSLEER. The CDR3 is CASSQDERGYEQFF. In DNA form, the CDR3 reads TGCGCCAGCAGCCAAGATGAACGCGGGTATGAGCAGTTCTTC.

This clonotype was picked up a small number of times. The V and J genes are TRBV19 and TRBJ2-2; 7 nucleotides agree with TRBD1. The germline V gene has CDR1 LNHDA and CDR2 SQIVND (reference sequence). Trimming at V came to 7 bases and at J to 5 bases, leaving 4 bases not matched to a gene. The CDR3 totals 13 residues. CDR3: CASKTGLTGELFF. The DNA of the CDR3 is TGTGCCAGTAAGACAGGGCTAACCGGGGAGCTGTTTTTT.

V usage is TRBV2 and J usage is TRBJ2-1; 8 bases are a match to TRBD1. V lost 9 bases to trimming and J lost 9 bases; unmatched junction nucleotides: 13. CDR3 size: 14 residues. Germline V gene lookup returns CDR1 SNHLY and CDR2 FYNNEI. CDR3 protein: CASTYGQGGFEQFF. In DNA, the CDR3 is TGTGCCAGTACCTATGGACAGGGAGGATTTGAGCAGTTCTTC.

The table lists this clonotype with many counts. This chain's CDR3 is CSARGDLAGGLPDTQYF. The CDR3 DNA is TGCAGTGCTAGAGGGGATCTAGCGGGGGGGCTTCCAGATACGCAGTATTTT. The chain has TRBV20-1 and TRBJ2-3; 12 nucleotides line up with TRBD2. There are 17 residues in the CDR3. The V segment lost 1 base and the J segment 4 bases; nucleotides outside the gene matches: 9. The germline gives CDR1 DFQATT, CDR2 SNEGSKA (reference sequence).

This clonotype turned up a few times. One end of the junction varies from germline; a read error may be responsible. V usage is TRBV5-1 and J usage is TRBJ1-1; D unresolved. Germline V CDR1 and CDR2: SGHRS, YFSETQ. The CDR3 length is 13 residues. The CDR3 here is CATSLSWGTEAFF. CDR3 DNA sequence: TGCGCCACCAGCCTTTCCTGGGGAACTGAAGCTTTCTTT.

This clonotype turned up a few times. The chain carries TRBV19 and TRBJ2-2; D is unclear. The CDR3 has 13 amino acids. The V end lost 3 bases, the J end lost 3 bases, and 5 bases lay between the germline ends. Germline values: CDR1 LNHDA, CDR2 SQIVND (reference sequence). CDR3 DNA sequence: TGTGCCAGTAGTATTGAAGACACCGGGGAGCTGTTTTTT. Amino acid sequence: CASSIEDTGELFF.

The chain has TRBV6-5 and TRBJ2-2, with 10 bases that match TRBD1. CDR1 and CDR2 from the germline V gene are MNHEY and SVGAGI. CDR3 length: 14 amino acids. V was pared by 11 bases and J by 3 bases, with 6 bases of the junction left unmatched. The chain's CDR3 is CACRDRGYTGELFF. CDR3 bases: TGTGCCTGCCGGGACAGGGGTTACACCGGGGAGCTGTTTTTT.

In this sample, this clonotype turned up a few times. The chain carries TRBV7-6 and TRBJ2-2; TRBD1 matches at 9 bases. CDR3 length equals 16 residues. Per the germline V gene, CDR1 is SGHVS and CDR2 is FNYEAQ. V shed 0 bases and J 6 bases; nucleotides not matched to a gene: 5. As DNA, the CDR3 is TGTGCCAGCAGCTTAGCGGTGACAGGGGGTTCCGGGGAGCTGTTTTTT. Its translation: CASSLAVTGGSGELFF.

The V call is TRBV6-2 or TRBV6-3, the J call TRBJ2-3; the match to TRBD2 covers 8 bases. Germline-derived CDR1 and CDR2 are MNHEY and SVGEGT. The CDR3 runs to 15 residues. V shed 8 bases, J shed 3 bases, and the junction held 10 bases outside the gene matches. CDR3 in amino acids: CASGGAGGRTDTQYF. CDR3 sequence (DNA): TGTGCCAGCGGAGGTGCGGGGGGAAGGACAGATACGCAGTATTTT.

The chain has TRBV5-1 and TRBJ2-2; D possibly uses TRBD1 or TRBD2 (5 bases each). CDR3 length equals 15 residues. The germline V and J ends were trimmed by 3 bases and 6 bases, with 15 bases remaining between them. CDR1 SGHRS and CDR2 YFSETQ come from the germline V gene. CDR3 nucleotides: TGCGCCAGCAGCTGGGGGACCATCCGGGCCGGGGAGCTGTTTTTT. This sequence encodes CASSWGTIRAGELFF.

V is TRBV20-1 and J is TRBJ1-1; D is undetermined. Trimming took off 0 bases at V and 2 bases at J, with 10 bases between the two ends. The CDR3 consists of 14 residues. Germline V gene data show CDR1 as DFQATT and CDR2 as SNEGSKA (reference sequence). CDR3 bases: TGCAGTGCTAGAGATTTCGCGGTTAACACTGAAGCTTTCTTT. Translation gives CSARDFAVNTEAFF.

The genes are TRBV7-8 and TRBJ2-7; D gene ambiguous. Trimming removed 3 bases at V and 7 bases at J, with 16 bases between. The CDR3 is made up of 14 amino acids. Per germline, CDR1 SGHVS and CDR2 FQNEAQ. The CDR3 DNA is TGTGCCAGCAGCTTGGCCCCCCGAATAGGGGAGCAGTACTTC. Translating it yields CASSLAPRIGEQYF. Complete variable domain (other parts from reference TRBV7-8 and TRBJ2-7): GAGVSQSPRYKVAKRGQDVALRCDPISGHVSLFWYQQALGQGPEFLTYFQNEAQLDKSGLPSDRFFAERPEGSVSTLKIQRTQQEDSAVYLCASSLAPRIGEQYFGPGTRLTVT.

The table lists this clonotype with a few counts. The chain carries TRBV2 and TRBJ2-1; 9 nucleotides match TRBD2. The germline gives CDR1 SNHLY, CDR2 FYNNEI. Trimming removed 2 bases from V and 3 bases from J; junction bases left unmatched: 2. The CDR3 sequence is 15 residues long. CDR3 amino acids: CASSETSGLYNEQFF. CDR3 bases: TGTGCCAGCAGTGAAACTAGCGGGCTCTACAATGAGCAGTTCTTC.

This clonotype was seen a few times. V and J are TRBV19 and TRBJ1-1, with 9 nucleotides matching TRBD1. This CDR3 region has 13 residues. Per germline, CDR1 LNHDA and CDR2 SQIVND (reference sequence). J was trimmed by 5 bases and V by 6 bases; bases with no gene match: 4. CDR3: CASRRTGDTEAFF. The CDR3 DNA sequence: TGTGCCAGTAGGAGGACAGGGGATACTGAAGCTTTCTTT.